The source of this T cell receptor (beta chain) is a study of long-term antiretroviral therapy in people with HIV. The germline CDR1 and CDR2 sequences are LNHDA and SQIVND (reference sequence). The CDR3 is 13 amino acids. Trimming left V 3 bases short and J 1 base short, with 6 bases between. Participants living with HIV all received treatment in the United States. Cryopreserved PBMC numbered 1-10 million per sample before DNA extraction. They ran version v3.0 of the immunoSEQ assay at survey level. Clones were read by immunoSEQ multiplex PCR, and TCRdb kept only the in-frame ones, dropping some. This sample carries roughly 25,000 clones, around three quarters of them seen once, and the ten largest clones take 4.5% to 5.5%.

The source is a woman in her forties with HIV. Sequencing was performed on unsorted PBMCs, taken 0.5 years after starting antiretroviral therapy. This sequence joins TRBV19 and TRBJ1-1, with D perhaps matching TRBD1 (5 bases). The CDR3 is CASSMQGNTEAFF. In nucleotides, the CDR3 is TGTGCCAGTAGTATGCAGGGGAACACTGAAGCTTTCTTT.